These 24 T cell receptor beta chains were sequenced from one sample in a study of molecular identifiers for immune sequencing clone quantification. Each CDR3 protein is one row after TCRdb ran MiXCR on the PCR reads. The data show about 320,000 distinct CDR3 sequences, about a fifth seen once. Source material: naive CD8+ T cells from blood, with Jurkat cell RNA spiked in. Subset described: FACS-sorted CD8+CD4-CCR7+CD45RA+ naive T cells. The source is a human donor in good health. Some libraries in this study had Jurkat cell RNA spiked in.

This clonotype was detected many times. V usage is TRBV29-1 and J usage is TRBJ1-2; D possibly corresponds to TRBD1 (6 bases). The V end was cut by 3 bases, the J end by 2 bases, with 13 bases between. Germline assignment: CDR1 SQVTM and CDR2 ANQGSEA. The length of the CDR3 is 14 residues. The CDR3 reads CSVDARDTNYGYTF. CDR3 DNA sequence: TGCAGCGTTGATGCAAGGGACACGAACTATGGCTACACCTTC.

To note about this clonotype: Possible read error: a much larger clone is one base away. The V call is TRBV5-6, the J call TRBJ2-1; 7 positions agree with TRBD2. Germline V gene lookup returns CDR1 SGHDT and CDR2 YYEEEE. The CDR3 length is 17 residues. This CDR3 reads CASSLVRGGSLGNERFF. The CDR3 coding sequence is TGTGCCAGCAGCTTGGTTCGCGGCGGGAGCTTAGGGAATGAGCGGTTCTTC.

The chain is built from TRBV3-1 and TRBJ2-7; D gene unclear. Germline V gene data show CDR1 as LGHDT and CDR2 as YNNKEL (reference sequence). V lost 1 base and J lost 3, with 10 bases in between. The CDR3 has 14 residues. The CDR3 bases are TGTGCCAGCAGCCAAGGTTGGGCCCTCTACGAGCAGTACTTC. Translated: CASSQGWALYEQYF.

This clonotype came up a few times. The CDR3 sequence: CAISPRTDTQYF. CDR3 nucleotides: TGTGCCATCAGTCCCCGCACAGATACGCAGTATTTT. The chain joins TRBV10-3 to TRBJ2-3; no reliable D call. The CDR3 is 12 amino acids. The germline V and J ends were trimmed by 5 bases and 1 base, with 4 bases remaining between them. The germline V gene has CDR1 ENHRY and CDR2 SYGVKD.

This clonotype appeared many times. The chain carries TRBV5-6 and TRBJ1-2; D possibly corresponds to TRBD1 (6 bases). With 2 bases removed from V and 3 bases from J, the gap between germline ends came to 17 bases. The CDR3 is 16 residues long. Germline V gene data show CDR1 as SGHDT and CDR2 as YYEEEE. In DNA, the CDR3 is TGTGCCAGCAGCTTCGGTACAGGGCCTCCGCACTATGGCTACACCTTC. This sequence encodes CASSFGTGPPHYGYTF.

This clonotype was detected ten times or more. This chain uses TRBV27 with TRBJ2-3; TRBD2 aligns across 10 bases. CDR3 length: 15 amino acids. After removal of 4 bases from V and 5 bases from J, the junction contained 6 bases not matched to a gene. Germline CDR1 is MNHEY and CDR2 is SMNVEV (reference sequence). The DNA of the CDR3 is TGTGCCAGCAGTTCTCTAGCGGGAGAGGGAGATACGCAGTATTTT. This translates into CASSSLAGEGDTQYF.

Worth noting for this clonotype: A read error may explain this, as a much larger clone is one base away. The CDR3 region is CSAPVFGSNYGYTF. As DNA, the CDR3 is TGCAGTGCCCCGGTCTTCGGGTCTAACTATGGCTACACCTTC. The chain uses TRBV20-1 and TRBJ1-2; D unresolved. V was clipped by 6 bases and J by 0 bases, with 14 bases between them. The CDR3 contains 14 residues. Germline CDR1 is DFQATT and CDR2 is SNEGSKA (reference sequence).

This CDR3 is CASSIVGYSNQPQHF. The DNA of the CDR3 is TGTGCCAGTAGTATAGTGGGTTATAGCAATCAGCCCCAGCATTTT. This rearrangement joins TRBV19 to TRBJ1-5; D not resolved. Trimming took 1 base from V and 0 from J, leaving 7 bases between them. Germline V gene lookup returns CDR1 LNHDA and CDR2 SQIVND (reference sequence). The CDR3 extends over 15 amino acids.

This clonotype has a count of ten or more. The chain has TRBV10-2 and TRBJ1-1; the D is unclear. Trimming stripped 8 bases from V and 4 bases from J, with 8 bases between. CDR3 length: 11 amino acids. Germline V CDR1 and CDR2: WSHSY, SAAADI. The CDR3 DNA follows: TGCGCCAGCCTCCTTAGCACTGAAGCTTTCTTT. This gives the protein CASLLSTEAFF.

CDR3 in amino acids: CASTAGGPGYEQFF. In nucleotides, the CDR3 is TGTGCCAGCACGGCGGGAGGGCCTGGCTATGAGCAGTTCTTC. The rearrangement uses TRBV6-2 or TRBV6-3 and TRBJ2-1; 9 nucleotides align to TRBD2. The V segment lost 7 bases and the J segment 8 bases; nucleotides outside the gene matches: 9. Per the germline V gene, CDR1 is MNHEY and CDR2 is SVGEGT. This CDR3 contains 14 residues.

This clonotype was seen only once. A clone one base away is much larger, so this may be a read error. The chain carries TRBV7-9 and TRBJ2-7, with 7 bases aligning to TRBD1. The CDR3 spans 16 residues. Germline CDR1 SEHNR, CDR2 FQNEAQ (reference sequence). The CDR3 DNA reads TGTGCCGGCAGCTTAGAAGTGACAGGGCCGGTATACGAGCAGTACTTC. Residues: CAGSLEVTGPVYEQYF.

This clonotype was observed a few times. The chain couples TRBV4-1 to TRBJ2-2; D is unresolved. The germline V and J ends were trimmed by 2 bases and 7 bases, with 14 bases remaining between them. The CDR3 is 15 residues long. Germline values: CDR1 MGHRA, CDR2 YSYEKL. The CDR3, as DNA: TGCGCCAGCAGCCAAACCCCGGCGTTTAGCGGGGAGCTGTTTTTT. This codes for CASSQTPAFSGELFF.

This clonotype was counted at least ten times. The V call is TRBV4-3, the J call TRBJ1-3; D is perhaps TRBD1 (5 bases). This CDR3 is built from 18 residues. Looked up from germline, CDR1 is LGHNA and CDR2 is YSLEER. The ends were cut back, 0 bases at V and 0 bases at J, with 15 bases in the middle. This chain's CDR3 is CASSQELGRAISGNTIYF. The CDR3 DNA reads as TGCGCCAGCAGCCAAGAACTTGGCAGGGCTATCTCTGGAAACACCATATATTTT.

In its sample, this clonotype was seen a few times. V usage is TRBV29-1 and J usage is TRBJ2-7; D might be TRBD2 (6 bases). The length of the CDR3 is 13 residues. Germline CDR1 SQVTM, CDR2 ANQGSEA. V shed 6 bases and J shed 1 base, with 13 bases lying between them. The CDR3 bases are TGCAGCGTCGGATCCGGGACTTCCTACGAGCAGTACTTC. This encodes CSVGSGTSYEQYF.

The V call is TRBV27, the J call TRBJ2-1; TRBD2 agrees at 7 bases. There are 15 residues in the CDR3. V shed 1 base, J shed 4 bases, and the junction held 4 bases outside the gene matches. Germline V lookup: CDR1 MNHEY, CDR2 SMNVEV (reference sequence). CDR3 in amino acids: CASSLWERGYNEQFF. In DNA form, the CDR3 reads TGTGCCAGCAGTTTATGGGAGCGGGGTTACAATGAGCAGTTCTTC.

This chain uses TRBV7-2 with TRBJ2-7; 9 bases fit TRBD2. The trim removed 3 bases at V and 2 bases at J, leaving 8 bases unmatched. The length of the CDR3 is 16 residues. The germline V gene has CDR1 SGHTA and CDR2 FQGNSA. CDR3 nucleotides: TGTGCCAGCAGCTTGAGTAGCGGGGGTTCAGCCTACGAGCAGTACTTC. It specifies CASSLSSGGSAYEQYF.

For this clonotype: At one of its ends the junction is not consistent with the germline gene, which may arise from a read error. The chain uses TRBV12-3 or TRBV12-4 and TRBJ2-2; D might be TRBD2 (5 bases). This CDR3 has 12 residues. DNA for the CDR3: TGTGCCAGCAGCCCCGTGACCGGGGAGCTGGTTTTT. Amino acid sequence: CASSPVTGELVF.

Worth noting for this clonotype: Because it lacks the conserved phenylalanine or tryptophan at the end, this CDR3 is likely a read error. The rearrangement links TRBV20-1 to TRBJ2-1; 7 bases are shared with TRBD1. This CDR3 spans 14 amino acids. V lost 3 bases, J lost 4 bases, and 6 bases stayed unmatched. Germline loops: CDR1 DFQATT, CDR2 SNEGSKA (reference sequence). CDR3 sequence (DNA): TGCAGTGCTAGGGTGGCAGGGGGATACAATGAGCAGTTCGTC. This encodes CSARVAGGYNEQFV.

Note on this clonotype: A read error may explain this, as a much larger clone is one base away. This chain connects TRBV12-3 or TRBV12-4 to TRBJ2-3, with D unresolved. The J call may be mistaken, given a closer DNA end match to TRBJ1-5. The CDR3 contains 12 residues. CDR3 residues: CASSFVGDTQHF. The CDR3 DNA follows: TGTGCCAGCAGTTTTGTAGGCGATACGCAGCATTTT.

This clonotype was picked up many times. This sequence joins TRBV19 and TRBJ1-2; D remains unclear. The germline V gene encodes CDR1 LNHDA and CDR2 SQIVND (reference sequence). V was shortened by 7 bases and J by 4 bases, with 16 bases between the two germline ends. The CDR3 contains 14 residues. CDR3 in amino acids: CASTMPTAFYGYTF. The CDR3 DNA follows: TGTGCCAGTACGATGCCAACAGCGTTCTATGGCTACACCTTC.

Many counts were recorded for this clonotype. V and J are TRBV6-1 and TRBJ1-5; D is possibly TRBD1 (6 bases). The CDR3 extends over 14 amino acids. Germline CDR1 is MNHNS and CDR2 is SASEGT. Trimming left V 4 bases short and J 3 bases short, with 10 bases between. DNA for the CDR3: TGTGCCAGCAGTGCCCCGGGGGCCAATCAGCCCCAGCATTTT. Protein sequence: CASSAPGANQPQHF.

Note on this clonotype: A much larger clone differs by one base, so this may be a read error. The gene calls are TRBV7-2 and TRBJ1-2, with D possibly matching TRBD1 (5 bases). The CDR3 spans 15 residues. The germline V and J ends were trimmed by 1 base and 5 bases, with 14 bases remaining between them. Germline V gene sequence: CDR1 SGHTA, CDR2 FQGNSA. The CDR3 is CASSLDRDAWYGYTF. The CDR3 coding sequence is TGTGCCAGCAGCTTAGACCGGGACGCCTGGTATGGCTACACCTTC.

In this sample, this clonotype turned up many times. The chain uses TRBV3-1 and TRBJ1-4; D gene ambiguous. The ends were cut back, 2 bases at V and 0 bases at J, with 16 bases in the middle. The V gene's germline CDR1 is LGHDT and CDR2 YNNKEL (reference sequence). The CDR3 totals 18 residues. Written as DNA, the CDR3 is TGTGCCAGCAGCCAATTCCGGAGCTCAACCACAACTAATGAAAAACTGTTTTTT. This sequence encodes CASSQFRSSTTTNEKLFF. Based on the CDR3 plus reference TRBV3-1 and TRBJ1-4, the full variable domain is DTAVSQTPKYLVTQMGNDKSIKCEQNLGHDTMYWYKQDSKKFLKIMFSYNNKELIINETVPNRFSPKSPDKAHLNLHINSLELGDSAVYFCASSQFRSSTTTNEKLFFGSGTQLSVL.

V usage is TRBV19 and J usage is TRBJ1-1; D remains ambiguous. The V end was cut by 4 bases, the J end by 0 bases, with 15 bases between. Germline V gene lookup returns CDR1 LNHDA and CDR2 SQIVND (reference sequence). The CDR3 spans 16 residues. DNA for the CDR3: TGTGCCAGTAGTACAGAACAGCCGGCCATGAACACTGAAGCTTTCTTT. It yields the protein CASSTEQPAMNTEAFF.